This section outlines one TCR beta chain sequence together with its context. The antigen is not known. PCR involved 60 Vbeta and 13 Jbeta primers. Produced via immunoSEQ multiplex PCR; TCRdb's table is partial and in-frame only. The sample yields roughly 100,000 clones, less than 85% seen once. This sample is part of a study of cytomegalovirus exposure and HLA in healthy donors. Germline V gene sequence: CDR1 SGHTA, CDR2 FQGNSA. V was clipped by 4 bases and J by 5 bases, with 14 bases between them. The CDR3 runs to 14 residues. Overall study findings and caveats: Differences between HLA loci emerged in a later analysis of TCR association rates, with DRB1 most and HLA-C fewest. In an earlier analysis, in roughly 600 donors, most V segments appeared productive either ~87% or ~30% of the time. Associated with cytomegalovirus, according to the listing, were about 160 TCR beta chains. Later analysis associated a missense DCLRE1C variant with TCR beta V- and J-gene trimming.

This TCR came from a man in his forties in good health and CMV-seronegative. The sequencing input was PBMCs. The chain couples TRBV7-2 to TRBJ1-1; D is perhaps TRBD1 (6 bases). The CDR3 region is CASSSSTGLTEAFF. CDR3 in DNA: TGTGCCAGCAGCTCGAGTACAGGGCTAACTGAAGCTTTCTTT.